This T cell receptor (beta chain) was obtained from a study of CD8 T cells in Susac syndrome. Whole-study findings and limits: The CD4+ T cell repertoires from Susac syndrome exhibited no clonal expansion.

The CDR3 runs 18 residues. Germline CDR1 DFQATT, CDR2 SNEGSKA (reference sequence). V was clipped by 6 bases and J by 8 bases; unmatched bases: 20. Reverse transcription of about 0.45 to 1 ug RNA was performed with random hexamers. TCRdb fed the immunoSEQ multiplex PCR reads into MiXCR, producing one record per CDR3 protein. The table shows 170,000 or so distinct CDR3 sequences, with over 90% occurring only once. This clonotype was observed a single time. The antigen is undetermined. The sample was CD4+ T cells from PBMCs. The chain is built from TRBV20-1 and TRBJ2-1; 12 positions agree with TRBD2. The clonotype was recovered from a human donor with Susac syndrome. CDR3 residues: CSARGRSLAGGLGHEQFF. The CDR3 nucleotides read TGCAGTGCCCGGGGCAGGTCCCTAGCGGGAGGGCTGGGCCATGAGCAGTTCTTC.